The clone carrying this T cell receptor (beta chain) has only a few counts. Its antigen is not identified. The CDR3 totals 14 residues. In germline, CDR1 is MNHEY, CDR2 SMNVEV (reference sequence). Unmatched junction bases numbered 2, after V lost 3 bases and J lost 7 bases. Using its own MiXCR run on the reads, TCRdb lists one record per CDR3 protein. Of roughly 920,000 distinct CDR3 sequences listed, roughly 31% are singletons. The data are from a study of T cell repertoires in cytomegalovirus infection. The overall study: Well-studied HLA-B-restricted epitopes and recently identified HLA-C-restricted epitopes of CMV were both used in the study.

Study-wide findings and caveats: HLA-C-restricted CMV-specific TCR beta clonotypes prevailed in the ex vivo response.

This chain joins TRBV27 and TRBJ1-4; 10 bases line up with TRBD1. The sequence was collected from a human donor in good health (CMV status not recorded). Some clones in this sample may be carry-over from other donors' samples. The sequenced sample was cultured CD8+ T cells from PBMCs, obtained from culture after CMV antigen stimulation. The CDR3 coding sequence is TGTGCCAGCAGTTTCGGGGACAGGGGTGAAAAACTGTTTTTT. Protein: CASSFGDRGEKLFF. The variable domain in full, completed from reference TRBV27 and TRBJ1-4, reads EAQVTQNPRYLITVTGKKLTVTCSQNMNHEYMSWYRQDPGLGLRQIYYSMNVEVTDKGDVPEGYKVSRKEKRNFPLILESPSPNQTSLYFCASSFGDRGEKLFFGSGTQLSVL.